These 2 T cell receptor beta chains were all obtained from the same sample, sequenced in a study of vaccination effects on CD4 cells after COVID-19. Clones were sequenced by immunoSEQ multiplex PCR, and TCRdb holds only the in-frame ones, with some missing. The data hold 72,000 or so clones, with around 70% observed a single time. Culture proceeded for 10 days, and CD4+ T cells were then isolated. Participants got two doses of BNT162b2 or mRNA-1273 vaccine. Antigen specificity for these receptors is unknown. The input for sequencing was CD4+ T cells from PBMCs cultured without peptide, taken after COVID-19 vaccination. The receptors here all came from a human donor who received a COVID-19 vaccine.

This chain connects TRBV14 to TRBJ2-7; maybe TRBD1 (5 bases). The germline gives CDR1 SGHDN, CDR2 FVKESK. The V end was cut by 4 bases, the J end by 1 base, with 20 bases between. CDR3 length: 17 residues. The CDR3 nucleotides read TGTGCCAGCAGCCCAAGATTGGGCAGGGTAACGTCCTACGAGCAGTACGTC. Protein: CASSPRLGRVTSYEQYV.

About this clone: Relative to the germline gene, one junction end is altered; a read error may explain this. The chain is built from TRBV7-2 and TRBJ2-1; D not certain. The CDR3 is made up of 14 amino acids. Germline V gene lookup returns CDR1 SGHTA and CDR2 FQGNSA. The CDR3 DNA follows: TGTGCCAGCAGCTTAGGGATGCGTTACAATGAGCAATTCTTC. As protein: CASSLGMRYNEQFF.